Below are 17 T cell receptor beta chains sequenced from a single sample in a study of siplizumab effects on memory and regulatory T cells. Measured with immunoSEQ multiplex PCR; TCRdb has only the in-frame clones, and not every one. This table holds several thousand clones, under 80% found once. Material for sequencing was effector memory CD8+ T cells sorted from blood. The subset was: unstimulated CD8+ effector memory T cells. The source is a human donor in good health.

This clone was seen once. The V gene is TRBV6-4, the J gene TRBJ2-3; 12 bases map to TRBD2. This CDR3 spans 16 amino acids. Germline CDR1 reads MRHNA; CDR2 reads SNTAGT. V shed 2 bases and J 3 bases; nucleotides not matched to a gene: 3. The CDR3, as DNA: TGTGCCAGCAGTGACGCTAGCGGGGGGGGGACAGATACGCAGTATTTT. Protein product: CASSDASGGGTDTQYF.

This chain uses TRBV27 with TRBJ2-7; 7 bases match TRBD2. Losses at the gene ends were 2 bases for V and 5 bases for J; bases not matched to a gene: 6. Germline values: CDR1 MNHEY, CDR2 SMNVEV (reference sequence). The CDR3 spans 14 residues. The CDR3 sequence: CASSLAGRADEQYF. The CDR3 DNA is TGTGCCAGCAGTTTAGCAGGGAGGGCGGACGAGCAGTACTTC.

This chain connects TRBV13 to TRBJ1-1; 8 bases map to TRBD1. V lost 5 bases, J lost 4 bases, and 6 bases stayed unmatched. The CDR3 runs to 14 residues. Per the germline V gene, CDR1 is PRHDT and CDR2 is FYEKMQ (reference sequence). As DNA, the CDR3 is TGTGCCAGCAGCCCCAGGGGGCGGTTCACTGAAGCTTTCTTT. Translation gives CASSPRGRFTEAFF. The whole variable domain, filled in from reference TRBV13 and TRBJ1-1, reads AAGVIQSPRHLIKEKRETATLKCYPIPRHDTVYWYQQGPGQDPQFLISFYEKMQSDKGSIPDRFSAQQFSDYHSELNMSSLELGDSALYFCASSPRGRFTEAFFGQGTRLTVV.

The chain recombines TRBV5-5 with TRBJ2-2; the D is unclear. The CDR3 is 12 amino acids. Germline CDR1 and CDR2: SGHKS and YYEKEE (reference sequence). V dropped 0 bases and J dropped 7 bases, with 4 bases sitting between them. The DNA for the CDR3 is TGTGCCAGCAGCTTGGGGGTCGGGGAGCTGTTTTTT. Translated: CASSLGVGELFF.

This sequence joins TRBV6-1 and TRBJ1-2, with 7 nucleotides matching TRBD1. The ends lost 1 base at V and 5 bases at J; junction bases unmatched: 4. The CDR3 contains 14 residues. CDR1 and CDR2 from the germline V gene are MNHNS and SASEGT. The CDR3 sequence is CASSEGDSFYGYTF. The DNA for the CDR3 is TGTGCCAGCAGTGAAGGGGACAGTTTTTATGGCTACACCTTC.

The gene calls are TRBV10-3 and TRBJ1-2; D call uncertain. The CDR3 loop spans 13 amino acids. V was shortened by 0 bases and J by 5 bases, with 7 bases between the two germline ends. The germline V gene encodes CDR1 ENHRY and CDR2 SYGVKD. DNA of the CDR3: TGTGCCATCAGTGAGTCTCGACCGTATGGCTACACCTTC. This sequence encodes CAISESRPYGYTF.

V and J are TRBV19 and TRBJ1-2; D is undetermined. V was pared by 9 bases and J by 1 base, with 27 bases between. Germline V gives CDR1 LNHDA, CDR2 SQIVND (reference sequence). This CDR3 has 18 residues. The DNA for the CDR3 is TGTGCCAGCAACCCCTTTGGTCCCGCAGAGCTACATAACTATGGCTACACCTTC. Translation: CASNPFGPAELHNYGYTF.

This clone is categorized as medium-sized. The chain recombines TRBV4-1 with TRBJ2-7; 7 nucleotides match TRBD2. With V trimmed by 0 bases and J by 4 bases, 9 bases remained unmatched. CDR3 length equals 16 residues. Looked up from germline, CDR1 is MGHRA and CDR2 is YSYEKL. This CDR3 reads CASSQDSGAAGYEQYF. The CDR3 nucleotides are TGCGCCAGCAGCCAAGACAGCGGGGCAGCAGGGTACGAGCAGTACTTC.

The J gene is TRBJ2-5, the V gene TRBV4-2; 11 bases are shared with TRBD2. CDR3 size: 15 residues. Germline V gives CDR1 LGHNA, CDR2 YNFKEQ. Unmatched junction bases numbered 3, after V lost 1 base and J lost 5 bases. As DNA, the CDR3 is TGTGCCAGCAGCCAAGGCCTAGCGGGGGGTGAGACCCAGTACTTC. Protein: CASSQGLAGGETQYF.

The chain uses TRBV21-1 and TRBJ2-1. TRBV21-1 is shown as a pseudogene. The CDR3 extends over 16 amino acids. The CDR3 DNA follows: TGTGCCAGCAGCAAAGCTTTGGACGGAGTCTACAATGAGCAGTTCTTC. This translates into CASSKALDGVYNEQFF.

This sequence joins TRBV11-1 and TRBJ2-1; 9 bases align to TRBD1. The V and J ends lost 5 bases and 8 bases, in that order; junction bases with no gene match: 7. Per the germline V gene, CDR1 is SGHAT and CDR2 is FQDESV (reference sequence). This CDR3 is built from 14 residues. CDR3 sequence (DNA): TGTGCCAGCAGCCCGCGGGACAGGGCACATGAGCAGTTCTTC. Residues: CASSPRDRAHEQFF.

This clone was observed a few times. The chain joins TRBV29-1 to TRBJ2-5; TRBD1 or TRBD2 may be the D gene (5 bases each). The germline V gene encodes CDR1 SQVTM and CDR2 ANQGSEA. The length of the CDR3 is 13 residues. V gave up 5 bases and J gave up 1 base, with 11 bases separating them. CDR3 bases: TGCAGCGTTCCCCGGGACGTCCAAGAGACCCAGTACTTC. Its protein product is CSVPRDVQETQYF.

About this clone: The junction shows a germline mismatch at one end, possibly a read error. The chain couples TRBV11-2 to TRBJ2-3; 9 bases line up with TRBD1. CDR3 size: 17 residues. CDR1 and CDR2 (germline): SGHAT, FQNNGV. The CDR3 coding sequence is TGCGCCAGCAGCCAAGATTCGGGGGGACAGGGTACAGATACGCAGTATTTT. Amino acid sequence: CASSQDSGGQGTDTQYF.

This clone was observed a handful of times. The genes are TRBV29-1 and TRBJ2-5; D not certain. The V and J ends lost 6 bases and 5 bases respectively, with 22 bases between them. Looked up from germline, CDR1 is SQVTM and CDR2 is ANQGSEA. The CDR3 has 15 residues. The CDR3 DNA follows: TGCAGCGTGGTACCCCACTTCCAAAATGACGAGACCCAGTACTTC. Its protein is CSVVPHFQNDETQYF. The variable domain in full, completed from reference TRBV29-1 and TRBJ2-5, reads SAVISQKPSRDICQRGTSLTIQCQVDSQVTMMFWYRQQPGQSLTLIATANQGSEATYESGFVIDKFPISRPNLTFSTLTVSNMSPEDSSIYLCSVVPHFQNDETQYFGPGTRLLVL.

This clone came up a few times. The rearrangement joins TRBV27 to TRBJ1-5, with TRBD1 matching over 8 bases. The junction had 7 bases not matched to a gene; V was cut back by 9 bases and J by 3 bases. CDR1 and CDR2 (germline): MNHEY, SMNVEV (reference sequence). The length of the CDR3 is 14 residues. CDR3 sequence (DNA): TGTGCCAGTCGGACAGGGAACCCCAATCAGCCCCAGCATTTT. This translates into CASRTGNPNQPQHF.

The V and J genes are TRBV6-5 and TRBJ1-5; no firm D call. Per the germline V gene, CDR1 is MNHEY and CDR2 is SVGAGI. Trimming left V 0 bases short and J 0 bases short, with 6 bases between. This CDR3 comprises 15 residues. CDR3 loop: CASSYSGNSNQPQHF. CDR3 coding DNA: TGTGCCAGCAGTTACTCAGGCAATAGCAATCAGCCCCAGCATTTT.

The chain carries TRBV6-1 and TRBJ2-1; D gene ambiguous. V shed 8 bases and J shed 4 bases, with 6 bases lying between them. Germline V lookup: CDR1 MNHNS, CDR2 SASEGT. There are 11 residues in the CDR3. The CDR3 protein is CASLRYNEQFF. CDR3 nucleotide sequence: TGTGCCAGCTTGAGATACAATGAGCAGTTCTTC.